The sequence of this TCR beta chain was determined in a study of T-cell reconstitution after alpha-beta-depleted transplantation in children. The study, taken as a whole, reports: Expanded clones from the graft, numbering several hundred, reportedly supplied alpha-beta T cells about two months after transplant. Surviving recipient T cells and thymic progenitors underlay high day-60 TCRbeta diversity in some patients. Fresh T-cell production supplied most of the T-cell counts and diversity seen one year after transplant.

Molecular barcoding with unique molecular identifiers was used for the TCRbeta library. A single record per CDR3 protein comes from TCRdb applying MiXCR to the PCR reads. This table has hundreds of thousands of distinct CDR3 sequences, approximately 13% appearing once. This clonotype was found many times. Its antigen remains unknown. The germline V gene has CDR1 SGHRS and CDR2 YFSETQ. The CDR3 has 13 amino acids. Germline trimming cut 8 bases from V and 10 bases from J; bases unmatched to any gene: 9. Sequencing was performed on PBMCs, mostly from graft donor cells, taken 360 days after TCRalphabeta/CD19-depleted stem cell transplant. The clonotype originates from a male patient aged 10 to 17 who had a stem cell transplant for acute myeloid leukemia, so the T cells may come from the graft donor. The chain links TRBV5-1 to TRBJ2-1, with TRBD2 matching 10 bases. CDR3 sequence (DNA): TGCGCCAGTGGAGTAGCGGGAGGATCCGAGCAGTTCTTC. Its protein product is CASGVAGGSEQFF.